This TCR beta chain was found in a study of beta chain features in type 1 diabetes. One heparinised blood draw, averaging roughly 120 mL, came from each donor. Germline lookup yields CDR1 GTSNPN and CDR2 SVGIG (reference sequence). The CDR3 is 14 amino acids. J gave up 7 bases and V 0 bases, and 5 bases lay outside the gene matches. Sequenced material consisted of expressed TCRB transcripts (all of the isolated RNA was reverse transcribed). Produced via immunoSEQ multiplex PCR; TCRdb's table is partial and in-frame only. The profile shows under 550,000 clones, 11% of them singletons. The study's findings and limits: Shorter TCRB CDR3s, moderately but significantly so, marked every one of the four CD4+ subsets in Type 1 diabetes patients. VDJ junctions sequenced from type 1 diabetes patients showed fewer insertions and more deletions. Small HLA sub-analyses could not settle whether HLA shapes TCRB rearrangement.

To note about this clone: The antigen remains undetermined.

This receptor was obtained from a woman between 18 and 29 years old in good health. The rearrangement joins TRBV30 to TRBJ1-5; TRBD1 matches at 8 bases. The sequencing sample was made of naive CD4+ T cells from blood. CDR3 DNA sequence: TGTGCCTGGAGTGTACGCAGGGGGCACCAGCCCCAGCATTTT. Amino acid sequence: CAWSVRRGHQPQHF.